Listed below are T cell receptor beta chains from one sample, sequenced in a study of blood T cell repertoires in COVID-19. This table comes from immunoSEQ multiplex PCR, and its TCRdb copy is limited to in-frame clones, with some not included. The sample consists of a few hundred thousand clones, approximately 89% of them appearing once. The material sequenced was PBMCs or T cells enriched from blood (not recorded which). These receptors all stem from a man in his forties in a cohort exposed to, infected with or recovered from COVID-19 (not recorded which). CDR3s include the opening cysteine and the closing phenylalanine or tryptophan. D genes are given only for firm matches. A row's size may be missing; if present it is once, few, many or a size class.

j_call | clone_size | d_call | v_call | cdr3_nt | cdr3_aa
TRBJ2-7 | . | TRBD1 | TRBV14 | TGTGCCAGCAGCCAAGATAGGGGCGGACAGGGGAGATACGAGCAGTACTTC | CASSQDRGGQGRYEQYF
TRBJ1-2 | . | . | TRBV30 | TGTGCCTGGAGTGTACGGGGTAGTGGCTACACCTTC | CAWSVRGSGYTF
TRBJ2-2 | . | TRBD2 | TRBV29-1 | TGCAGCTTATCCCTTGGTAGCGGGAGGGGGGCCGGGGAGCTGTTTTTT | CSLSLGSGRGAGELFF
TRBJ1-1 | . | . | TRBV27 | TGTGCCAGTCACCCTGGCGGCCCGAACACTGAAGCTTTCTTT | CASHPGGPNTEAFF
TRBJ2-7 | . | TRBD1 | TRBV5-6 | TGTGCCAGCAGCCTGACAGGGAGCTCCTACGAGCAGTACTTC | CASSLTGSSYEQYF
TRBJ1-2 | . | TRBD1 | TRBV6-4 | TGTGCCAGCAGTGGGACAGGGGACTATGGCTACACCTTC | CASSGTGDYGYTF
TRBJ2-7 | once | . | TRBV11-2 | TGTGCCAGCAGCTTGGGGCGGGGTTACGAGCAGTACTTC | CASSLGRGYEQYF
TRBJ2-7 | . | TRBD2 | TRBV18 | TGTGCCAGCTCACCAAGCGGGAGACGGTGGGAGCAGTACTTC | CASSPSGRRWEQYF
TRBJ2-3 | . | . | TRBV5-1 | TGCGCCAGCAGCTTAAGAGCCGGGGAAGATACGCAGTATTTT | CASSLRAGEDTQYF
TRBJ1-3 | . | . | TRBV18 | TGTGCCAGCTCACCTCCGGGGGAGGGAAGAAACACCATATATTTT | CASSPPGEGRNTIYF
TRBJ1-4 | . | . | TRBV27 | TGTGCCAGCAGCGCGGGGGACCGAGCGTCCGAAAAACTGTTTTTT | CASSAGDRASEKLFF
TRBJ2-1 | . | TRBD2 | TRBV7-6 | TGTGCCAGCAGCCCTGGGGGGGCGGGAGGAACCTACAATGAGCAGTTCTTC | CASSPGGAGGTYNEQFF
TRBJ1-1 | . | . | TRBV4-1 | TGCGCCAGCAGCCAAGATAGGCAGGGGCTAACTGAAGCTTTCTTT | CASSQDRQGLTEAFF
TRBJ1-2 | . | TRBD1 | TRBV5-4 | TGTGCCAGCAGCGCCTCTGGGACAGTGGTTCGTGGCTACACCTTC | CASSASGTVVRGYTF
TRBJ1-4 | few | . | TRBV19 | TGTGCCAGTAGTATAGGAGAGACAACCGAAAAACTGTTTTTT | CASSIGETTEKLFF
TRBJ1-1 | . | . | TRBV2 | TGTGCCAGCAGTTGGGGCAGAATGAACACTGAAGCTTTCTTT | CASSWGRMNTEAFF
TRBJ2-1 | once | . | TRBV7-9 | TGTGCCAGCAGCTCTAGCGTACTAAACGGGAATGAGCAGTTCTTC | CASSSSVLNGNEQFF
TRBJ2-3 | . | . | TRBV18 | TGTGCCAGCTCACCCCGGGACAACACAGATACGCAGTATTTT | CASSPRDNTDTQYF
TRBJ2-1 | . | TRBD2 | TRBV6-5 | TGTGCCAGCAGTTATCGCGCTAGCGGGAACAATGAGCAGTTCTTC | CASSYRASGNNEQFF
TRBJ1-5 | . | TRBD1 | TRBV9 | TGTGCCAGCAGCGCCAACAGGGGCTATTATCAGCCCCAGCATTTT | CASSANRGYYQPQHF
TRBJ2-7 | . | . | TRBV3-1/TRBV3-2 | TGTGCCAGCAGCCAGGGCTCGGTCGAGCAGTACTTC | CASSQGSVEQYF
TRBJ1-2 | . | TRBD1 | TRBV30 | TGTGCCTGGAGTGTTGGCAGGGGGCGGGACTATGGCTACACCTTC | CAWSVGRGRDYGYTF
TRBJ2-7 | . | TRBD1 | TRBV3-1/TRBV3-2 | TGTGCCAGCAGCCAAAGGACAGGGGTCACCTACGAGCAGTACTTC | CASSQRTGVTYEQYF
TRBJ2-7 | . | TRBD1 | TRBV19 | TGTGCCAGTAGCAAGACAGGGGATCGCGAGCAGTACTTC | CASSKTGDREQYF
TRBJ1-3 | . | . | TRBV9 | TGTGCCAGCAGCGTAGCGGGAGAAGCCCGCTCTGGAAACACCATATATTTT | CASSVAGEARSGNTIYF
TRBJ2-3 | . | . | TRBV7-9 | TGTGCCAGCAGCTTAGATCTCCAGATCACAGATACGCAGTATTTT | CASSLDLQITDTQYF
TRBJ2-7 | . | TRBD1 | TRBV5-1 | TGCGCCAGCAGCTCACCGATACAGGGGGCGCTCCAGTACTTC | CASSSPIQGALQYF
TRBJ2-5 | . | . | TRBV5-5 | TGTGCCAGCAGCCTTGGACAGCCCCAAGAGACCCAGTACTTC | CASSLGQPQETQYF
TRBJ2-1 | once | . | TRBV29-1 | TGCAGCGCATCAGCCCAGCGGTTCGATGAGCAGTTCTTC | CSASAQRFDEQFF
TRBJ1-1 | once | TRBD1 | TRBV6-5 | TGTGCCAGCAGTCAACAGGGGACTGAAGCTTTCTTT | CASSQQGTEAFF
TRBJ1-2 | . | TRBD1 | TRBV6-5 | TGTGCCAGCAGTTACCCGACAGGGGGAGGTGGCTACACCTTC | CASSYPTGGGGYTF
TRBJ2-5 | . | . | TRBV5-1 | TGCGCCAGCAGCGAGACAGTCCAAGAGACCCAGTACTTC | CASSETVQETQYF